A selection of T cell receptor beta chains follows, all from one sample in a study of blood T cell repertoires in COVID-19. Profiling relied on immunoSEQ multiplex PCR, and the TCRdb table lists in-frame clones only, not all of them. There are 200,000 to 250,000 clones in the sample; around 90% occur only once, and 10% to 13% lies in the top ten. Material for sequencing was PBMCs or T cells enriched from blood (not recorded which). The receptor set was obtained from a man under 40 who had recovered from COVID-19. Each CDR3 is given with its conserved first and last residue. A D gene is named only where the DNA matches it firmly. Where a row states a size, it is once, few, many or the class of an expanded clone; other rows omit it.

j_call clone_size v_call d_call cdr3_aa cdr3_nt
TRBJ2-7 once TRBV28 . CASSAETYEQYF TGTGCCAGCAGTGCCGAGACCTACGAGCAGTACTTC
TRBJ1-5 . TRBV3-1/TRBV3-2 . CASSQEGAEPQHF TGTGCCAGCAGCCAAGAGGGAGCGGAGCCCCAGCATTTT
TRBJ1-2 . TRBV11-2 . CASSLELRRAYGYTF TGTGCCAGCAGCTTAGAACTGAGGAGGGCCTATGGCTACACCTTC
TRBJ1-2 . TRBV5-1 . CASSLQGKGGYTF TGCGCCAGCAGCTTGCAGGGAAAGGGTGGCTACACCTTC
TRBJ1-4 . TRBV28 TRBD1 CASRTQTGVEKLFF TGTGCCAGCAGGACACAGACAGGGGTTGAAAAACTGTTTTTT
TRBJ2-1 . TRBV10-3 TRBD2 CAIRSSGTSGSSYNEQFF TGTGCCATCAGGAGTTCCGGGACTAGCGGGAGCTCCTACAATGAGCAGTTCTTC
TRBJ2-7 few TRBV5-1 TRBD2 CASSSSGGRTYEQYF TGCGCCAGCAGCTCGTCGGGGGGGCGTACCTACGAGCAGTACTTC
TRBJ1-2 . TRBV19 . CASSETGSYGYTF TGTGCCAGTAGTGAGACAGGTAGCTATGGCTACACCTTC
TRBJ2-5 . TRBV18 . CASSFQGAGETQYF TGTGCCAGCTCATTTCAAGGGGCCGGGGAGACCCAGTACTTC
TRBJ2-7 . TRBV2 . CASSERLSGEQYF TGTGCCAGCAGTGAAAGACTAAGCGGCGAGCAGTACTTC
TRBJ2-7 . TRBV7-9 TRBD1 CASSSLRQGPSYEQYF TGTGCCAGCAGCTCCCTACGACAGGGACCTTCCTACGAGCAGTACTTC
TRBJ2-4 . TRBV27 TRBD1 CASSPKTGLVHIQYF TGTGCCAGCAGCCCTAAGACAGGGTTGGTGCACATTCAGTACTTC
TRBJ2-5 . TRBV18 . CASSPGQRGTQYF TGTGCCAGCTCACCAGGACAGCGGGGGACCCAGTACTTC
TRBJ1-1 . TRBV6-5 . CASSYRGFSSPFEAFF TGTGCCAGCAGTTACCGCGGTTTTTCCTCGCCTTTTGAAGCTTTCTTT
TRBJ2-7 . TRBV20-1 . CSPGQGGEQYF TGCAGTCCCGGGCAGGGAGGCGAGCAGTACTTC
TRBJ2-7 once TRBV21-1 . CASSPSRGTIYEQYF TGTGCCAGCAGCCCTAGCAGGGGAACTATCTACGAGCAGTACTTC
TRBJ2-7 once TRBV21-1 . CASSKGWGTSGGYEQYF TGTGCCAGCAGCAAAGGGTGGGGTACTAGCGGGGGCTACGAGCAGTACTTC
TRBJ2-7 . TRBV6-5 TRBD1 CATSDRLGGGEQYF TGTGCCACCTCGGACAGGTTAGGCGGAGGCGAGCAGTACTTC
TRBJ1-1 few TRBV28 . CASSLYTTNTEAFF TGTGCCAGCAGTTTATACACCACGAACACTGAAGCTTTCTTT
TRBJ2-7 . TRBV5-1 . CASKTGTGDFYEQYF TGCGCCAGCAAAACCGGGACGGGGGATTTCTACGAGCAGTACTTC
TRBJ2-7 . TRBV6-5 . CASSRDYEQYF TGTGCCAGCAGCAGGGACTACGAGCAGTACTTC
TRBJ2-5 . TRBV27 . CASSFQRAPFEETQYF TGTGCCAGCAGTTTCCAGCGGGCCCCCTTTGAAGAGACCCAGTACTTC
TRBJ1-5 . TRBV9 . CASSVDRDQPQHF TGTGCCAGCAGCGTTGACAGAGATCAGCCCCAGCATTTT
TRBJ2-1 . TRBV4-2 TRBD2 CASSQEGGRNDNEQFF TGTGCCAGCAGCCAAGAGGGCGGGAGAAACGACAATGAGCAGTTCTTC
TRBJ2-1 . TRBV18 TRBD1 CASSPGQGWNEQFF TGTGCCAGCTCACCCGGACAGGGATGGAATGAGCAGTTCTTC
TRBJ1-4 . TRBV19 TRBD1 CASSIDRGGEKLFF TGTGCCAGTAGTATTGACAGGGGCGGGGAAAAACTGTTTTTT
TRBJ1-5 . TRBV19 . CASSMVRRVGSNQPQHF TGTGCCAGTAGTATGGTTCGCAGGGTCGGAAGCAATCAGCCCCAGCATTTT
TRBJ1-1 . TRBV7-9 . CASTSGVKNTEAFF TGTGCCAGCACCTCAGGGGTAAAAAACACTGAAGCTTTCTTT
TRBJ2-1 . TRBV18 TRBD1 CASSPPGGNEQFF TGTGCCAGCTCACCGCCAGGGGGCAATGAGCAGTTCTTC
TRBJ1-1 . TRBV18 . CASSPQTANTEAFF TGTGCCAGCTCACCACAGACAGCAAACACTGAAGCTTTCTTT
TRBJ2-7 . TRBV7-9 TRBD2 CASSLGGSSHEQYF TGTGCCAGCAGCTTAGGCGGGAGTTCCCACGAGCAGTACTTC
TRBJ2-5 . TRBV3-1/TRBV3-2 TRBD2 CASSQGGRRLAGGTQYF TGTGCCAGCAGCCAAGGAGGACGTCGACTAGCTGGGGGGACCCAGTACTTC
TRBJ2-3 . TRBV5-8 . CASRVLATLTDTQYF TGTGCCAGCAGGGTGCTAGCGACCCTCACAGATACGCAGTATTTT
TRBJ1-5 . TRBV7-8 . CASSFLTGSGPQHF TGTGCCAGCAGCTTTTTGACAGGCTCCGGGCCCCAGCATTTT
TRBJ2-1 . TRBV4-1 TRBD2 CASSQDQSSGSTRFNEQFF TGCGCCAGCAGCCAAGATCAATCTAGCGGGTCTACCAGGTTTAATGAGCAGTTCTTC
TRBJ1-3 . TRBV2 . CASTLQGYGNTIYF TGTGCCAGCACTCTACAGGGATACGGAAACACCATATATTTT
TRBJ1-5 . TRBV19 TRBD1 CASSPRQGSNQPQHF TGTGCCAGTAGTCCGAGACAGGGTAGCAATCAGCCCCAGCATTTT
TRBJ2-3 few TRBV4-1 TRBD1 CASSLSEGAADTQYF TGCGCCAGCAGCCTTTCCGAGGGGGCGGCAGATACGCAGTATTTT
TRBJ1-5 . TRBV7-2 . CASSLVEGAGRYSNQPQHF TGTGCCAGCAGCTTAGTGGAGGGCGCGGGGAGATATAGCAATCAGCCCCAGCATTTT
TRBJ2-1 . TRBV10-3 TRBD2 CATQTQSSGTYNEQFF TGTGCCACCCAGACGCAATCTAGCGGGACTTACAATGAGCAGTTCTTC
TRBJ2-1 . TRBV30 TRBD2 CAWNPLAGGFYNEQFF TGTGCCTGGAACCCTCTAGCGGGGGGTTTCTACAATGAGCAGTTCTTC
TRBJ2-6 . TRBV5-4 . CASSRGTGANVLTF TGTGCCAGCAGCCGAGGGACTGGGGCCAACGTCCTGACTTTC
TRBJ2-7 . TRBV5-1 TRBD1 CASSDGQGYEQYF TGCGCCAGCAGCGACGGACAGGGTTACGAGCAGTACTTC
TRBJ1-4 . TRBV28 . CASSHHSNEKLFF TGTGCCAGCAGTCATCACAGTAATGAAAAACTGTTTTTT
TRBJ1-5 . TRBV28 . CASRIRNQPQHF TGTGCCAGCAGAATACGGAATCAGCCCCAGCATTTT
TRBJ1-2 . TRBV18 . CASSPRDGEGGYTF TGTGCCAGCTCGCCCCGAGACGGTGAGGGTGGCTACACCTTC